This T cell receptor beta chain was sequenced during a study of cytomegalovirus exposure and HLA in healthy donors. Study outcomes and limitations: Later, an analysis found that TCR clusters from the first cohort tended to co-occur in the 130 or so validation repertoires. A few CMV-associated chains proved CMV antigen-specific in vitro.

As regards this clone: Antigen: not known.

CDR1 is SGHAT and CDR2 is FQNNGV in the germline V gene. Trimming left V 8 bases short and J 2 bases short, with 16 bases between. The CDR3 has 15 amino acids. The protocol was immunoSEQ multiplex PCR, while the TCRdb copy is restricted to in-frame clones and leaves out a portion. The sample holds about 140,000 clones, 82% seen once. Sequencing input: PBMCs. V usage is TRBV11-2 and J usage is TRBJ1-5; TRBD1 is a possible D gene (6 bases). The sequence was collected from a man aged 25-40 years in good health and CMV-seropositive. The CDR3 DNA follows: TGTGCCAGCCCCCCGGGGGGCGAGGGCAATCAGCCCCAGCATTTT. It yields the protein CASPPGGEGNQPQHF. Drawing the rest from reference TRBV11-2 and TRBJ1-5, the complete variable domain is EAGVAQSPRYKIIEKRQSVAFWCNPISGHATLYWYQQILGQGPKLLIQFQNNGVVDDSQLPKDRFSAERLKGVDSTLKIQPAKLEDSAVYLCASPPGGEGNQPQHFGDGTRLSIL.